These T cell receptor beta chains were read from a single sample in a study of blood T cell repertoires in COVID-19. This table comes from immunoSEQ multiplex PCR, and its TCRdb copy is limited to in-frame clones, with some not included. The table includes approximately 150,000 clones, roughly 91% detected once. The source material was peripheral blood. The receptors derive from a man aged 50 to 60 with active or convalescent COVID-19. Both conserved end residues are part of each CDR3. The D gene is left open where the match is weak. A clone size is listed for some rows: how often the clone was seen (once, few, many), or a class if it is expanded.

clone size: -
V gene: TRBV11-2
J gene: TRBJ2-5
D gene: -
CDR3 DNA: TGTGCCAGCAGCGGGCTCATAGGTGAGACCCAGTACTTC
CDR3 protein: CASSGLIGETQYF

clone size: -
V gene: TRBV3-1/TRBV3-2
J gene: TRBJ2-3
D gene: TRBD2
CDR3 DNA: TGTGCCAGCAGCGAGCGGGGGGGCCTGACAGATACGCAGTATTTT
CDR3 protein: CASSERGGLTDTQYF

clone size: -
V gene: TRBV6-5
J gene: TRBJ1-6
D gene: -
CDR3 DNA: TGTGCCAGCAGTAGAGGAAGTAATTCACCCCTCCACTTT
CDR3 protein: CASSRGSNSPLHF

clone size: -
V gene: TRBV7-8
J gene: TRBJ1-2
D gene: -
CDR3 DNA: TGTGCCAGCAGCCCAAGAGGGGGAGGGGACTATGGCTACACCTTC
CDR3 protein: CASSPRGGGDYGYTF

clone size: -
V gene: TRBV3-1/TRBV3-2
J gene: TRBJ2-7
D gene: -
CDR3 DNA: TGTGCCAGCAGCCCCGGGAGACACTCTGTAGAGCAGTACTTC
CDR3 protein: CASSPGRHSVEQYF

clone size: -
V gene: TRBV27
J gene: TRBJ2-7
D gene: -
CDR3 DNA: TGTGCCAGCAGTCGATCAGGGGGGTCCTACGAGCAGTACTTC
CDR3 protein: CASSRSGGSYEQYF

clone size: -
V gene: TRBV7-2
J gene: TRBJ2-3
D gene: -
CDR3 DNA: TGTGCCAGCAGCTTAGTGAGCGCCATCACAGATACGCAGTATTTT
CDR3 protein: CASSLVSAITDTQYF

clone size: -
V gene: TRBV11-2
J gene: TRBJ2-1
D gene: TRBD2
CDR3 DNA: TGTGCCAGCAGCCCAGGACCTAGCGGGAGTTCCTACAATGAGCAGTTCTTC
CDR3 protein: CASSPGPSGSSYNEQFF

clone size: -
V gene: TRBV4-1
J gene: TRBJ2-1
D gene: -
CDR3 DNA: TGCGCCAGCAGCCAAGGATTGTTGCGGCGGAGCAGCTCCTACAATGAGCAGTTCTTC
CDR3 protein: CASSQGLLRRSSSYNEQFF

clone size: -
V gene: TRBV15
J gene: TRBJ1-2
D gene: TRBD1
CDR3 DNA: TGTGCCACCAGCAGAAACCGGGACAGGGGGCCCTATGGCTACACCTTC
CDR3 protein: CATSRNRDRGPYGYTF

clone size: few
V gene: TRBV28
J gene: TRBJ1-6
D gene: TRBD1
CDR3 DNA: TGTGCCAGCAGTTTGGGGAGGACAGGGCGCTCACCCCTCCACTTT
CDR3 protein: CASSLGRTGRSPLHF

clone size: -
V gene: TRBV5-1
J gene: TRBJ2-5
D gene: -
CDR3 DNA: TGCGCCAGCAGCATTCTAGCCGTTCGGGAGACCCAGTACTTC
CDR3 protein: CASSILAVRETQYF

clone size: -
V gene: TRBV2
J gene: TRBJ2-4
D gene: TRBD2
CDR3 DNA: TGTGCCAGCAAGGCTAGCGGGGGATCGGGAAACATTCAGTACTTC
CDR3 protein: CASKASGGSGNIQYF

clone size: -
V gene: TRBV10-1
J gene: TRBJ2-5
D gene: -
CDR3 DNA: TGCGCCAGCAGTGCCGACAGGACTCAAGAGACCCAGTACTTC
CDR3 protein: CASSADRTQETQYF

clone size: once
V gene: TRBV14
J gene: TRBJ1-2
D gene: -
CDR3 DNA: TGTGCCAGCAGGCGGGGGCCTGGGTATGGCTACACCTTC
CDR3 protein: CASRRGPGYGYTF

clone size: -
V gene: TRBV1
J gene: TRBJ1-2
D gene: -
CDR3 DNA: TGCACCAGCAGCCAAGAAGTATCTTGGGGGGGAAGATTCTATGGCTACACCTTC
CDR3 protein: CTSSQEVSWGGRFYGYTF

clone size: -
V gene: TRBV6-5
J gene: TRBJ1-2
D gene: -
CDR3 DNA: TGTGCCAGCAGTTACCCTGCGGGGGCTAGCGGAGGCTACACCTTC
CDR3 protein: CASSYPAGASGGYTF

clone size: -
V gene: TRBV28
J gene: TRBJ1-1
D gene: TRBD1
CDR3 DNA: TGTGCCAGCAGTGAGGGACAGGGAGATTTGAACACTGAAGCTTTCTTT
CDR3 protein: CASSEGQGDLNTEAFF

clone size: few
V gene: TRBV9
J gene: TRBJ2-7
D gene: TRBD1
CDR3 DNA: TGTGCCAGCAGCGTAGCCGGGGACAGATACTACGAGCAGTACTTC
CDR3 protein: CASSVAGDRYYEQYF

clone size: -
V gene: TRBV5-4
J gene: TRBJ2-2
D gene: TRBD2
CDR3 DNA: TGTGCCAGCAGCTGGGGACCTAGCGGGGTGAACACCGGGGAGCTGTTTTTT
CDR3 protein: CASSWGPSGVNTGELFF

clone size: -
V gene: TRBV7-8
J gene: TRBJ2-7
D gene: TRBD2
CDR3 DNA: TGTGCCAGCAGCTTAGGGACCACTAGCGGGAGAACCTACGAGCAGTACTTC
CDR3 protein: CASSLGTTSGRTYEQYF

clone size: -
V gene: TRBV27
J gene: TRBJ2-1
D gene: TRBD1
CDR3 DNA: TGTGCCAGCATATCCGGGACAGCCTACAATGAGCAGTTCTTC
CDR3 protein: CASISGTAYNEQFF

clone size: once
V gene: TRBV14
J gene: TRBJ1-6
D gene: TRBD1
CDR3 DNA: TGTGCCAGCGCCACAGGGGCGAGGAATTCACCCCTCCACTTT
CDR3 protein: CASATGARNSPLHF

clone size: -
V gene: TRBV12-5
J gene: TRBJ2-2
D gene: TRBD1
CDR3 DNA: TGTGCTAGGGAAGATCCGAGAACTAGCCGGGACAGGGGTAACACCGGGGAGCTGTTTTTT
CDR3 protein: CAREDPRTSRDRGNTGELFF

clone size: -
V gene: TRBV30
J gene: TRBJ1-5
D gene: -
CDR3 DNA: TGTGCCTGGAGTGTATCGCGGGGGAGTTATAGCAATCAGCCCCAGCATTTT
CDR3 protein: CAWSVSRGSYSNQPQHF

clone size: once
V gene: TRBV5-1
J gene: TRBJ1-6
D gene: TRBD1
CDR3 DNA: TGCGCCAGCAGCTTACAGGGGGACTCCTATAATTCACCCCTCCACTTT
CDR3 protein: CASSLQGDSYNSPLHF

clone size: -
V gene: TRBV21-1
J gene: TRBJ2-7
D gene: -
CDR3 DNA: TGTGCCAGCAGCAAAGAGAGTACGGACAGGGCCTCCTACGAGCAGTACTTC
CDR3 protein: CASSKESTDRASYEQYF

clone size: -
V gene: TRBV7-2
J gene: TRBJ2-7
D gene: TRBD2
CDR3 DNA: TGTGCCAGCAGCTTAAAAGCGGGGGGGCCATTGGGAGAGCAGTACTTC
CDR3 protein: CASSLKAGGPLGEQYF

clone size: -
V gene: TRBV28
J gene: TRBJ2-3
D gene: -
CDR3 DNA: TGTGCCAGCAGTTTGCCAACAGAACACACAGATACGCAGTATTTT
CDR3 protein: CASSLPTEHTDTQYF

clone size: -
V gene: TRBV7-2
J gene: TRBJ1-1
D gene: -
CDR3 DNA: TGTGCCAGCAGCTTAGTGATATCCACAGACCGGGCTTTCTTT
CDR3 protein: CASSLVISTDRAFF

clone size: few
V gene: TRBV7-9
J gene: TRBJ1-1
D gene: TRBD1
CDR3 DNA: TGTGCCAGCAGCGAAAGGACAGGGGGCACTGAAGCTTTCTTT
CDR3 protein: CASSERTGGTEAFF

clone size: -
V gene: TRBV6-5
J gene: TRBJ1-5
D gene: -
CDR3 DNA: TGTGCCAGCGGGCAGGGGAAGCAGCCCCAGCATTTT
CDR3 protein: CASGQGKQPQHF

clone size: -
V gene: TRBV5-6
J gene: TRBJ2-5
D gene: TRBD1
CDR3 DNA: TGTGCCAGCAGCCAGAGGGGACAGGCTCAAGAGACCCAGTACTTC
CDR3 protein: CASSQRGQAQETQYF

clone size: -
V gene: TRBV5-1
J gene: TRBJ1-1
D gene: -
CDR3 DNA: TGCGCCAGCAGCTTCCGGGACGGAGGGACTGAAGCTTTCTTT
CDR3 protein: CASSFRDGGTEAFF

clone size: -
V gene: TRBV6-1
J gene: TRBJ1-1
D gene: -
CDR3 DNA: TGTGCCAGCACCCTCGCGGGTAGCACTGAAGCTTTCTTT
CDR3 protein: CASTLAGSTEAFF

clone size: -
V gene: TRBV7-9
J gene: TRBJ1-6
D gene: -
CDR3 DNA: TGTGCCATCCCCGGGCAGGGAACGAATTCACCCCTCCACTTT
CDR3 protein: CAIPGQGTNSPLHF

clone size: once
V gene: TRBV30
J gene: TRBJ1-4
D gene: -
CDR3 DNA: TGTGCCTGGAGTCCTCACTCAACTAATGAAAAACTGTTTTTT
CDR3 protein: CAWSPHSTNEKLFF

clone size: -
V gene: TRBV13
J gene: TRBJ2-1
D gene: -
CDR3 DNA: TGTGCCAGCAGCACCAAGAGGCTGGTTGACGATGAGCAGTTCTTC
CDR3 protein: CASSTKRLVDDEQFF

clone size: once
V gene: TRBV7-2
J gene: TRBJ2-1
D gene: TRBD1
CDR3 DNA: TGTGCCAGCAGCTTAGTGAGGACAGGGTACAATGAGCAGTTCTTC
CDR3 protein: CASSLVRTGYNEQFF

clone size: once
V gene: TRBV6-2/TRBV6-3
J gene: TRBJ1-5
D gene: TRBD1
CDR3 DNA: TGTGCCAGCAGCCGGACAGGGCCTCACCATCAGCCCCAGCATTTT
CDR3 protein: CASSRTGPHHQPQHF

clone size: -
V gene: TRBV7-2
J gene: TRBJ2-3
D gene: TRBD1
CDR3 DNA: TGTGCCAGCAGCTTAGACAGGGGAGCAGATACGCAGTATTTT
CDR3 protein: CASSLDRGADTQYF

clone size: -
V gene: TRBV5-1
J gene: TRBJ1-3
D gene: -
CDR3 DNA: TGCGCCAGCAGTCTCCGGGCTGGAAACACCATATATTTT
CDR3 protein: CASSLRAGNTIYF

clone size: -
V gene: TRBV25-1
J gene: TRBJ2-3
D gene: -
CDR3 DNA: TGTGCCAGCAGTGAAGCGGATCCGGATACGCAGTATTTT
CDR3 protein: CASSEADPDTQYF

clone size: -
V gene: TRBV3-1/TRBV3-2
J gene: TRBJ2-5
D gene: TRBD2
CDR3 DNA: TGTGCCAGCAAGTCTTCTAGCGGGGCACAAGAGACCCAGTACTTC
CDR3 protein: CASKSSSGAQETQYF

clone size: -
V gene: TRBV6-2/TRBV6-3
J gene: TRBJ2-5
D gene: -
CDR3 DNA: TGTGCCAGCAGCCCGCTAGGAGAGACAGACAAAGAGACCCAGTACTTC
CDR3 protein: CASSPLGETDKETQYF

clone size: -
V gene: TRBV7-2
J gene: TRBJ2-5
D gene: -
CDR3 DNA: TGTGCCAGCAGCTTAGGGTTGGCCCCAGAGACCCAGTACTTC
CDR3 protein: CASSLGLAPETQYF

clone size: -
V gene: TRBV4-1
J gene: TRBJ1-5
D gene: TRBD1
CDR3 DNA: TGCGCCAGCAGCCAAGAGGCAGGGGGGCGTAATCAGCCCCAGCATTTT
CDR3 protein: CASSQEAGGRNQPQHF

clone size: -
V gene: TRBV5-1
J gene: TRBJ1-1
D gene: TRBD1
CDR3 DNA: TGCGCCAGCAGCACGGACAGGGGGGCCGACACTGAAGCTTTCTTT
CDR3 protein: CASSTDRGADTEAFF

clone size: -
V gene: TRBV5-8
J gene: TRBJ1-5
D gene: -
CDR3 DNA: TGTGCCAGCAGCTGGACCGGACAGCTTTTTGATAGCAATCAGCCCCAGCATTTT
CDR3 protein: CASSWTGQLFDSNQPQHF

clone size: few
V gene: TRBV2
J gene: TRBJ1-5
D gene: -
CDR3 DNA: TGTGCCAGCAGTGGGTGGACAGTTAGCAATCAGCCCCAGCATTTT
CDR3 protein: CASSGWTVSNQPQHF

clone size: -
V gene: TRBV5-1
J gene: TRBJ2-7
D gene: TRBD2
CDR3 DNA: TGCGCCAGCAGCTTCGGACTAGCGGGGGCTAGCTCCTACGAGCAGTACTTC
CDR3 protein: CASSFGLAGASSYEQYF

clone size: -
V gene: TRBV7-8
J gene: TRBJ2-7
D gene: TRBD1
CDR3 DNA: TGTGCCAGCAGCTCCCGGGACAGGGGGGTGGGCGAGCAGTACTTC
CDR3 protein: CASSSRDRGVGEQYF

clone size: -
V gene: TRBV6-5
J gene: TRBJ1-3
D gene: -
CDR3 DNA: TGTGCCAGCAGTCTGCAGGCGATCTCTGGAAACACCATATATTTT
CDR3 protein: CASSLQAISGNTIYF